Below, 24 T cell receptor beta chains from the same sample are listed, as sequenced in a study of blood T cell repertoires in COVID-19. Clones were read by immunoSEQ multiplex PCR, and TCRdb kept only the in-frame ones, dropping some. The sample lists 35,000 to 45,000 clones; about 85% were seen once. The sequencing sample was made of peripheral blood. These receptors were taken from a man in his 60s with acute or convalescent COVID-19.

The chain carries TRBV5-1 and TRBJ2-5; D perhaps matches TRBD2 (6 bases). The CDR3 consists of 16 residues. Germline lookup yields CDR1 SGHRS and CDR2 YFSETQ. V shed 0 bases and J shed 2 bases, with 14 bases lying between them. The CDR3: CASSLVGTGGQETQYF. The DNA of the CDR3 is TGCGCCAGCAGCTTGGTTGGGACCGGAGGGCAAGAGACCCAGTACTTC.

The chain links TRBV4-1 to TRBJ1-4; D uncertain. Trimming pared 1 base from V and 0 bases from J, leaving 9 bases between. Germline CDR1 reads MGHRA; CDR2 reads YSYEKL. The CDR3 sequence is 16 residues long. The CDR3 bases are TGCGCCAGCAGCCAAGCGCCAGATGCAACTAATGAAAAACTGTTTTTT. It yields the protein CASSQAPDATNEKLFF.

The chain combines TRBV18 with TRBJ1-1; D may be TRBD1 (5 bases). Germline-derived CDR1 and CDR2 are KGHSH and LQKENI. V shed 2 bases and J shed 0 bases, with 10 bases lying between them. CDR3 size: 15 residues. CDR3 DNA: TGTGCCAGCTCACCAGGGGCTAGAATGAACACTGAAGCTTTCTTT. This translates into CASSPGARMNTEAFF.

The table lists this clone with a few counts. The V and J genes are TRBV7-9 and TRBJ1-4, with D uncertain. Germline CDR1 is SEHNR and CDR2 is FQNEAQ (reference sequence). The CDR3 spans 12 residues. Trimming stripped 4 bases from V and 5 bases from J, with 5 bases between. This CDR3 is CASSWLNEKLFF. The DNA for the CDR3 is TGTGCCAGCAGCTGGCTCAATGAAAAACTGTTTTTT.

The chain couples TRBV5-1 to TRBJ2-1; 15 bases are a match to TRBD2. With 1 base clipped from V and 0 bases from J, the junction kept 5 bases outside the gene matches. The CDR3 covers 19 residues. Per the germline V gene, CDR1 is SGHRS and CDR2 is YFSETQ. The CDR3 DNA reads as TGCGCCAGCAGCTTGTCGGGACTAGCGGGGGGTAGCTCCTACAATGAGCAGTTCTTC. Translation: CASSLSGLAGGSSYNEQFF.

The chain joins TRBV5-1 to TRBJ2-5; D possibly corresponds to TRBD2 (7 bases). V shed 3 bases and J shed 4 bases, with 13 bases lying between them. This CDR3 spans 14 amino acids. Germline assignment: CDR1 SGHRS and CDR2 YFSETQ. The CDR3 loop reads CASSSSGRGETQYF. The CDR3 DNA is TGCGCCAGCAGCTCTAGCGGCAGGGGAGAGACCCAGTACTTC.

This sequence joins TRBV18 and TRBJ2-7; D perhaps matches TRBD2 (6 bases). This CDR3 spans 15 amino acids. Germline-derived CDR1 and CDR2 are KGHSH and LQKENI. V lost 0 bases and J 2 bases, leaving 11 bases between the germline ends. The CDR3 sequence: CASSPPTSRPYEQYF. In nucleotides, the CDR3 is TGTGCCAGCTCACCACCAACTAGCAGACCCTACGAGCAGTACTTC. The variable domain in full, with the rest retrieved from reference TRBV18 and TRBJ2-7, is NAGVMQNPRHLVRRRGQEARLRCSPMKGHSHVYWYRQLPEEGLKFMVYLQKENIIDESGMPKERFSAEFPKEGPSILRIQQVVRGDSAAYFCASSPPTSRPYEQYFGPGTRLTVT.

J is TRBJ1-4 and V is TRBV5-6; D not resolved. The CDR3 consists of 14 residues. V was pared by 1 base and J by 6 bases, with 10 bases between. CDR1 and CDR2 (germline): SGHDT, YYEEEE. The CDR3 coding sequence is TGTGCCAGCAGCTTGACAGCAGGCGATGAAAAACTGTTTTTT. Translated: CASSLTAGDEKLFF.

This clone was seen a few times. This chain joins TRBV6-6 and TRBJ1-2, with TRBD1 matching over 7 bases. This CDR3 is 16 amino acids long. The junction had 17 bases not matched to a gene; V was cut back by 6 bases and J by 7 bases. Germline CDR1 and CDR2: MNHNY and SVGAGI (reference sequence). The CDR3 nucleotides read TGTGCCAGCAGATCGCCGGGACAGTCACTTCCAGCTGGCTACACCTTC. Its protein product is CASRSPGQSLPAGYTF.

This clone occurred once. In nucleotides, the CDR3 is TGTGCCAGCAGTAAAGGCTGGAGCGGCTACACCTTC. Amino acids: CASSKGWSGYTF. The chain has TRBV5-8 and TRBJ1-2; D is unclear. This CDR3 is built from 12 residues. V was clipped by 5 bases and J by 8 bases, with 13 bases between them. Germline CDR1 reads SGHTS; CDR2 reads YDEGEE. Full variable domain (missing parts from reference TRBV5-8 and TRBJ1-2): EAGVTQSPTHLIKTRGQQATLRCSPISGHTSVYWYQQALGLGLQFLLWYDEGEERNRGNFPPRFSGRQFPNYSSELNVNALELEDSALYLCASSKGWSGYTFGSGTRLTVV.

The V and J genes are TRBV6-5 and TRBJ2-2; tentatively, D is TRBD2 (6 bases). In germline, CDR1 is MNHEY, CDR2 SVGAGI. The CDR3 has 14 amino acids. With 7 bases removed from V and 0 bases from J, the gap between germline ends came to 9 bases. The CDR3 region is CASNTGANTGELFF. The CDR3 DNA reads as TGTGCCAGCAATACGGGAGCGAACACCGGGGAGCTGTTTTTT.

This clone occurred a few times. The chain couples TRBV11-1 to TRBJ2-2; 7 bases are a match to TRBD1. Unmatched junction bases numbered 9, after V lost 6 bases and J lost 8 bases. This CDR3 spans 14 amino acids. CDR1 is SGHAT, CDR2 FQDESV, per germline (reference sequence). The CDR3 region has the DNA TGTGCCAGCAGATCGACAGGGTTTAGGGGGGAGCTGTTTTTT. It specifies CASRSTGFRGELFF.

The chain links TRBV30 to TRBJ2-7; TRBD1 might be the D (6 bases). CDR1 and CDR2 from the germline V gene are GTSNPN and SVGIG (reference sequence). The ends were cut back, 0 bases at V and 3 bases at J, with 15 bases in the middle. The CDR3 has 15 residues. As DNA, the CDR3 is TGTGCCTGGAGTGTAGGGGCAGGGGTGGTCTACGAGCAGTACTTC. Translated, it gives CAWSVGAGVVYEQYF. The whole variable domain, filled in from reference TRBV30 and TRBJ2-7, reads SQTIHQWPATLVQPVGSPLSLECTVEGTSNPNLYWYRQAAGRGLQLLFYSVGIGQISSEVPQNLSASRPQDRQFILSSKKLLLSDSGFYLCAWSVGAGVVYEQYFGPGTRLTVT.

The gene calls are TRBV7-9 and TRBJ1-1, with TRBD1 matching 10 bases. CDR1 and CDR2 (germline): SEHNR, FQNEAQ (reference sequence). This CDR3 is built from 14 residues. Trimming at V came to 3 bases and at J to 4 bases, leaving 2 bases not matched to a gene. The DNA for the CDR3 is TGTGCCAGCAGCTTGGGACAGGGGTTCACTGAAGCTTTCTTT. This encodes CASSLGQGFTEAFF. Filled out from reference TRBV7-9 and TRBJ1-1, the complete variable domain reads DTGVSQNPRHKITKRGQNVTFRCDPISEHNRLYWYRQTLGQGPEFLTYFQNEAQLEKSRLLSDRFSAERPKGSFSTLEIQRTEQGDSAMYLCASSLGQGFTEAFFGQGTRLTVV.

As DNA, the CDR3 is TGTGCCAGCAGCCGCCGGGGACAGGGGGACTATGGCTACACCTTC. Protein sequence: CASSRRGQGDYGYTF. The V call is TRBV7-9, the J call TRBJ1-2; TRBD1 aligns across 11 bases. This CDR3 has 15 residues. CDR1 is SEHNR, CDR2 FQNEAQ, per germline (reference sequence). V dropped 5 bases and J dropped 3; count of bases not matched to a gene: 5.

The chain combines TRBV19 with TRBJ1-1, with TRBD1 matching over 7 bases. The CDR3 sequence is 17 residues long. The junction had 13 bases not matched to a gene; V was cut back by 3 bases and J by 3 bases. In germline, CDR1 is LNHDA, CDR2 SQIVND (reference sequence). CDR3 sequence (DNA): TGTGCCAGTAGTATGGGCCCCAGACAGGGCGAGGACACTGAAGCTTTCTTT. Translating gives CASSMGPRQGEDTEAFF.

A single count supports this clone. V usage is TRBV3-1 (or the pseudogene TRBV3-2) and J usage is TRBJ2-7; 13 bases fit TRBD2. J was trimmed by 7 bases and V by 0 bases; bases with no gene match: 6. Looked up from germline, CDR1 is LGHDT and CDR2 is YNNKEL (reference sequence). This CDR3 is built from 16 residues. The CDR3 protein is CASSQDRTSGGVEQYF. For the CDR3, the DNA is TGTGCCAGCAGCCAAGATAGGACTAGCGGGGGAGTAGAGCAGTACTTC.

Here the CDR3 DNA reads TGTGCCAGCAGCTTTCTTAGCGGGGGGAACACCGGGGAGCTGTTTTTT. Protein: CASSFLSGGNTGELFF. The chain couples TRBV7-3 to TRBJ2-2; 9 nucleotides line up with TRBD2. V was pared by 3 bases and J by 1 base, with 3 bases of the junction left unmatched. The germline V gene encodes CDR1 SGHTA and CDR2 FQGTGA. The CDR3 loop spans 16 amino acids.

This clone was counted between two and nine times. This rearrangement joins TRBV6-5 to TRBJ1-5, with TRBD1 matching over 10 bases. CDR1 and CDR2 from the germline V gene are MNHEY and SVGAGI. With 4 bases clipped from V and 5 bases from J, the junction kept 5 bases outside the gene matches. CDR3 length: 15 residues. CDR3 region: CASSLTGTGDQPQHF. Written as DNA, the CDR3 is TGTGCCAGCAGTTTAACTGGGACAGGGGATCAGCCCCAGCATTTT.

The J gene is TRBJ1-6, the V gene TRBV6-2 or TRBV6-3, with D unclear. Trimming left V 6 bases short and J 4 bases short, with 10 bases between. Germline V gene data show CDR1 as MNHEY and CDR2 as SVGEGT. The CDR3 runs 14 residues. CDR3 loop: CASSPEGYNSPLHF. The CDR3 bases are TGTGCCAGCAGCCCGGAGGGTTATAATTCACCCCTCCACTTT.

The rearrangement joins TRBV30 to TRBJ2-7; D unresolved. This CDR3 is 14 amino acids long. Trimming stripped 1 base from V and 3 bases from J, with 13 bases between. In germline, CDR1 is GTSNPN, CDR2 SVGIG (reference sequence). The CDR3 is CAWSAWRSFYEQYF. For the CDR3, the DNA is TGTGCCTGGAGTGCGTGGCGGAGCTTCTACGAGCAGTACTTC.

This clone occurred once. V is TRBV2 and J is TRBJ2-5, with TRBD2 matching 16 bases. In germline, CDR1 is SNHLY, CDR2 FYNNEI. This CDR3 has 17 residues. With V trimmed by 3 bases and J by 4 bases, 5 bases remained unmatched. The CDR3 region is CASSEAGTSGRGETQYF. CDR3 sequence (DNA): TGTGCCAGCAGTGAGGCGGGGACTAGCGGGAGGGGAGAGACCCAGTACTTC.

The chain links TRBV3-1 (or the pseudogene TRBV3-2) to TRBJ1-2, with unresolved D. V was trimmed by 1 base and J by 7 bases, leaving 7 bases between them. The CDR3 length is 12 residues. Germline V gene lookup returns CDR1 LGHDT and CDR2 YNNKEL (reference sequence). This CDR3 reads CASSQGASGYTF. In DNA, the CDR3 is TGTGCCAGCAGCCAAGGGGCGAGTGGCTACACCTTC.

This chain joins TRBV5-1 and TRBJ2-1; 7 bases map to TRBD1. CDR1 is SGHRS and CDR2 is YFSETQ in the germline V gene. This CDR3 is 16 amino acids long. Germline trimming cut 4 bases from V and 5 bases from J; bases unmatched to any gene: 12. The CDR3 nucleotides are TGCGCCAGCAGCGAAAAACCGGGACAGCCCAACAATGAGCAGTTCTTC. Amino acid sequence: CASSEKPGQPNNEQFF.